This passage covers 2 T cell receptor beta chains from one sample sequenced in a study of shared clonotypes between healthy human individuals. Some clones are missing from TCRdb's copy, which holds only in-frame ones; the method was immunoSEQ multiplex PCR. This table has millions of clones, 90% to 95% appearing once. The sample was naive CD4+ T cells sorted from blood. Sample subset: CD45RA+ positively selected. The receptor set was obtained from a man aged 18 to 29 in good health.

The chain couples TRBV7-6 to TRBJ1-4, with a weak D call TRBD1 (6 bases). V was trimmed by 8 bases and J by 7 bases, leaving 17 bases between them. CDR1 and CDR2 (germline): SGHVS, FNYEAQ. This CDR3 is 14 amino acids long. CDR3 sequence (DNA): TGTGCCAGCTCCTTACCAGGGGATAGTGAAAAACTGTTTTTT. Translation gives CASSLPGDSEKLFF.

The rearrangement links TRBV5-4 to TRBJ1-3; D uncertain. Trimming stripped 4 bases from V and 1 base from J, with 12 bases between. This CDR3 has 15 amino acids. CDR1 is SGHNT, CDR2 YYREEE, per germline (reference sequence). The CDR3: CASSAFGISGNTIYF. For the CDR3, the DNA is TGTGCCAGCAGCGCTTTTGGCATTTCTGGAAACACCATATATTTT.